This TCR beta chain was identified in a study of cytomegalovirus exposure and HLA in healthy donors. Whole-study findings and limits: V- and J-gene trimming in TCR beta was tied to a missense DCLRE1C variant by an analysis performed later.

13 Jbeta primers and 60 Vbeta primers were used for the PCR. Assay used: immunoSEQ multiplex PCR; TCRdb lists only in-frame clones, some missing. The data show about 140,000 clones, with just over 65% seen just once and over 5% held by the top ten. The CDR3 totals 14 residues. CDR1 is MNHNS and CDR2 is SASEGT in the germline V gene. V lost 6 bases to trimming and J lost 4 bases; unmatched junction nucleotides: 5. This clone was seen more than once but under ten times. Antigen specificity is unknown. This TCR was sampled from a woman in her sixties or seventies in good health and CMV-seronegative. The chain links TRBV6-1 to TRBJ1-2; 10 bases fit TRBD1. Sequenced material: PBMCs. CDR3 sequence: CASSPTGGGYGYTF. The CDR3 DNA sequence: TGTGCCAGCAGCCCGACAGGGGGCGGCTATGGCTACACCTTC.